These T cell receptor beta chains were read from a single sample in a study of blood T cell repertoires in COVID-19. Clones were sequenced by immunoSEQ multiplex PCR, and TCRdb holds only the in-frame ones, with some missing. This sample has 300,000 to 450,000 clones, with approximately 87% found just once. Sequencing was done on a sample of PBMCs or T cells enriched from blood (not recorded which). Every receptor here comes from a man aged 25-45 years who had recovered from COVID-19. CDR3s leave out the opening cysteine and the closing phenylalanine or tryptophan. Where a row states a size, it is once, few, many or the class of an expanded clone; other rows omit it.

cdr3_aa: ASSLEGQGGGEQF; v_call: TRBV11-2; j_call: TRBJ2-1; clone_size: NA
cdr3_aa: SASETGGNTEAF; v_call: TRBV20-1; j_call: TRBJ1-1; clone_size: once
cdr3_aa: ASSGTKPGTTYEQY; v_call: TRBV2; j_call: TRBJ2-7; clone_size: once
cdr3_aa: ASSPGQGMDQPQH; v_call: TRBV11-2; j_call: TRBJ1-5; clone_size: NA
cdr3_aa: ASSSETGSSYEQY; v_call: TRBV7-3; j_call: TRBJ2-7; clone_size: once
cdr3_aa: ASSFPSSGTHEQY; v_call: TRBV7-2; j_call: TRBJ2-7; clone_size: NA
cdr3_aa: ASSVEGTVNEKLF; v_call: TRBV9; j_call: TRBJ1-4; clone_size: NA
cdr3_aa: AWSDGQGAQPQH; v_call: TRBV30; j_call: TRBJ1-5; clone_size: NA
cdr3_aa: ASSQSGQFSSGANVLT; v_call: TRBV4-3; j_call: TRBJ2-6; clone_size: few
cdr3_aa: TSSQDISRRGYDSPLH; v_call: TRBV1; j_call: TRBJ1-6; clone_size: NA
cdr3_aa: SVESQGPYGYT; v_call: TRBV29-1; j_call: TRBJ1-2; clone_size: few
cdr3_aa: ASSPLRIRSGGASRTRSYNEQF; v_call: TRBV18; j_call: TRBJ2-1; clone_size: NA
cdr3_aa: ASSGQGVLGNQPQH; v_call: TRBV18; j_call: TRBJ1-5; clone_size: NA
cdr3_aa: AISVSGAGDSPLH; v_call: TRBV10-3; j_call: TRBJ1-6; clone_size: NA
cdr3_aa: ASSIEQTTGELF; v_call: TRBV19; j_call: TRBJ2-2; clone_size: NA
cdr3_aa: ASKRDRAAGELF; v_call: TRBV6-4; j_call: TRBJ2-2; clone_size: NA
cdr3_aa: ASSTRQVQETQY; v_call: TRBV19; j_call: TRBJ2-5; clone_size: NA
cdr3_aa: ASSQGTPYQPQH; v_call: TRBV3-1/TRBV3-2; j_call: TRBJ1-5; clone_size: NA
cdr3_aa: ASSVVAGYGYT; v_call: TRBV9; j_call: TRBJ1-2; clone_size: few
cdr3_aa: RCDSPYGYT; v_call: TRBV20-1; j_call: TRBJ1-2; clone_size: NA
cdr3_aa: AWSVQARQPQH; v_call: TRBV30; j_call: TRBJ1-5; clone_size: few
cdr3_aa: ASSLQPYSYNEQF; v_call: TRBV27; j_call: TRBJ2-1; clone_size: few
cdr3_aa: ASRDRADNTEAF; v_call: TRBV19; j_call: TRBJ1-1; clone_size: NA
cdr3_aa: ASSPRDRQSPLH; v_call: TRBV3-1/TRBV3-2; j_call: TRBJ1-6; clone_size: NA
cdr3_aa: ASSLYAGTGVSPLH; v_call: TRBV7-9; j_call: TRBJ1-6; clone_size: few
cdr3_aa: ASRQVGQTNEKLF; v_call: TRBV25-1; j_call: TRBJ1-4; clone_size: NA
cdr3_aa: ASSQDPRVHEQY; v_call: TRBV4-1; j_call: TRBJ2-7; clone_size: NA
cdr3_aa: ASSPSAGTANTEAF; v_call: TRBV27; j_call: TRBJ1-1; clone_size: NA
cdr3_aa: ASLKMRGTDTQY; v_call: TRBV6-5; j_call: TRBJ2-3; clone_size: NA
cdr3_aa: ASSRTGDGWNGYT; v_call: TRBV7-2; j_call: TRBJ1-2; clone_size: NA
cdr3_aa: ASSLAGGGNQPQH; v_call: TRBV5-6; j_call: TRBJ1-5; clone_size: NA
cdr3_aa: ASSVEDRFYEQY; v_call: TRBV9; j_call: TRBJ2-7; clone_size: NA
cdr3_aa: AWRGQGASGELF; v_call: TRBV30; j_call: TRBJ2-2; clone_size: NA
cdr3_aa: ASSPLGSGYT; v_call: TRBV25-1; j_call: TRBJ1-2; clone_size: NA
cdr3_aa: ASSQRGPTNEKLF; v_call: TRBV13; j_call: TRBJ1-4; clone_size: NA
cdr3_aa: ASSPPSGGPTEAF; v_call: TRBV18; j_call: TRBJ1-1; clone_size: NA
cdr3_aa: AIRRDRGRENYGYT; v_call: TRBV10-3; j_call: TRBJ1-2; clone_size: NA
cdr3_aa: ASRTGGSYGYT; v_call: TRBV27; j_call: TRBJ1-2; clone_size: NA
cdr3_aa: ASSLRGNYGYT; v_call: TRBV12-3/TRBV12-4; j_call: TRBJ1-2; clone_size: NA
cdr3_aa: ASSVSGGRDGNTIY; v_call: TRBV9; j_call: TRBJ1-3; clone_size: NA
cdr3_aa: ASSSDGGRGRGSPLH; v_call: TRBV7-9; j_call: TRBJ1-6; clone_size: NA
cdr3_aa: ASSQEGQGVGQPQH; v_call: TRBV4-1; j_call: TRBJ1-5; clone_size: NA
cdr3_aa: ASSERGLALH; v_call: TRBV2; j_call: TRBJ1-6; clone_size: NA
cdr3_aa: AWQGQGNSPLH; v_call: TRBV30; j_call: TRBJ1-6; clone_size: NA
cdr3_aa: ASSQPGTKDEKLF; v_call: TRBV6-5; j_call: TRBJ1-4; clone_size: NA
cdr3_aa: ASSQEFSTEAF; v_call: TRBV18; j_call: TRBJ1-1; clone_size: NA
cdr3_aa: ASSQNTGFSLSGNTIY; v_call: TRBV18; j_call: TRBJ1-3; clone_size: NA
cdr3_aa: ASGFIPGQGPLSSGNTIY; v_call: TRBV12-5; j_call: TRBJ1-3; clone_size: few
cdr3_aa: ASSYSSYSNQPQH; v_call: TRBV6-5; j_call: TRBJ1-5; clone_size: NA
cdr3_aa: ARSLARQPWVRFQETQY; v_call: TRBV5-3; j_call: TRBJ2-5; clone_size: NA
cdr3_aa: ASSYGNYGYT; v_call: TRBV6-2/TRBV6-3; j_call: TRBJ1-2; clone_size: NA
cdr3_aa: ATSGTGEVLRPQH; v_call: TRBV15; j_call: TRBJ1-5; clone_size: NA
cdr3_aa: ASSLDRGNYGYT; v_call: TRBV11-2; j_call: TRBJ1-2; clone_size: NA
cdr3_aa: ATDEGGFSYNEQF; v_call: TRBV7-9; j_call: TRBJ2-1; clone_size: NA
cdr3_aa: ASSLRRNTEAF; v_call: TRBV5-6; j_call: TRBJ1-1; clone_size: NA
cdr3_aa: AWTQQTYGGYT; v_call: TRBV30; j_call: TRBJ1-2; clone_size: NA
cdr3_aa: ASSTFLGRATEAF; v_call: TRBV6-2/TRBV6-3; j_call: TRBJ1-1; clone_size: NA
cdr3_aa: ASSLEGGIQPQH; v_call: TRBV5-1; j_call: TRBJ1-5; clone_size: NA
cdr3_aa: ASRRGGATEAF; v_call: TRBV19; j_call: TRBJ1-1; clone_size: NA
cdr3_aa: ASSPQGNTEAF; v_call: TRBV18; j_call: TRBJ1-1; clone_size: NA